This T cell receptor beta chain was sequenced for a study of control samples from healthy donors and cancer patients. Looked up from germline, CDR1 is MDHEN and CDR2 is SYDVKM. Trimming took 7 bases from V and 7 from J, leaving 25 bases between them. The CDR3 contains 16 residues. Produced via immunoSEQ multiplex PCR; TCRdb's table is partial and in-frame only. This sample has approximately 82,000 clones; approximately 94% occur once, and the top ten carry 4.8%. The specimen sequenced was blood. This chain uses TRBV28 with TRBJ1-2; perhaps TRBD1 as D (6 bases). The source is a woman aged 18-29 years in good health. CDR3 sequence (DNA): TGTGCCAGCACCTCGACCGGAGGGGGGCAGTTCGGTGGCTACACCTTC. It codes for CASTSTGGGQFGGYTF.